The 19 T cell receptor beta chains given below trace back to one sample, sequenced in a study of blood T cell repertoires in COVID-19. Generated by immunoSEQ multiplex PCR, the TCRdb table keeps only in-frame clones and is missing some. The sample lists 200,000 to 250,000 clones; over 80% were seen once. The specimen was peripheral blood. These TCRs come from a human donor in a cohort sampled during active COVID-19.

V is TRBV9 and J is TRBJ2-1; 7 bases fit TRBD1. The CDR3 totals 15 residues. Trimming cost V 3 bases and J 5 bases; bases outside gene matches: 8. Per germline, CDR1 SGDLS and CDR2 YYNGEE. The CDR3 is CASSGQGVPNNEQFF. The DNA for the CDR3 is TGTGCCAGCAGCGGCCAGGGGGTTCCCAACAATGAGCAGTTCTTC.

The chain carries TRBV19 and TRBJ1-4; 8 bases agree with TRBD1. V shed 3 bases, J shed 8 bases, and the junction held 5 bases outside the gene matches. In germline, CDR1 is LNHDA, CDR2 SQIVND (reference sequence). This CDR3 is 14 amino acids long. CDR3 DNA: TGTGCCAGTAGTATCCTTGACAGGGGCGAAAAACTGTTTTTT. The encoded protein is CASSILDRGEKLFF.

This chain links TRBV2 with TRBJ1-2; TRBD1 aligns across 7 bases. V shed 5 bases and J 3 bases; nucleotides not matched to a gene: 9. The CDR3 has 15 amino acids. Germline lookup yields CDR1 SNHLY and CDR2 FYNNEI. The CDR3 DNA is TGTGCCAGCAGTTCCCGGGACAGTCCCTACTATGGCTACACCTTC. Encoded protein: CASSSRDSPYYGYTF. The complete variable domain, with remaining parts taken from reference TRBV2 and TRBJ1-2, reads EPEVTQTPSHQVTQMGQEVILRCVPISNHLYFYWYRQILGQKVEFLVSFYNNEISEKSEIFDDQFSVERPDGSNFTLKIRSTKLEDSAMYFCASSSRDSPYYGYTFGSGTRLTVV.

The chain links TRBV7-8 to TRBJ2-1, with no clear D. The CDR3 extends over 13 amino acids. Trimming left V 5 bases short and J 4 bases short, with 9 bases between. CDR1 SGHVS and CDR2 FQNEAQ come from the germline V gene. CDR3 coding DNA: TGTGCCAGCAGCCTCCAGGAATACAATGAGCAGTTCTTC. Protein: CASSLQEYNEQFF.

As for this clone: The germline gene is not matched at one end of the junction; a read error may be the cause. The chain employs TRBV7-3 and TRBJ1-1; D call uncertain. This CDR3 has 15 amino acids. The germline gives CDR1 SGHTA, CDR2 FQGTGA. For the CDR3, the DNA is TGTGCCAGCAGCTTAATAGCGGGCGGGAACTCTGAAGCTTTCTTT. Its translation: CASSLIAGGNSEAFF.

This clone was found a few times. CDR3 loop: CAWSAPDRVSQPQHF. The CDR3 DNA reads TGTGCCTGGAGTGCCCCGGACAGGGTCAGTCAGCCCCAGCATTTT. This chain uses TRBV30 with TRBJ1-5; the match to TRBD1 covers 8 bases. V dropped 1 base and J dropped 6; count of bases not matched to a gene: 8. Germline assignment: CDR1 GTSNPN and CDR2 SVGIG (reference sequence). This CDR3 contains 15 residues.

This chain joins TRBV6-6 and TRBJ2-5; 13 bases match TRBD2. Germline assignment: CDR1 MNHNY and CDR2 SVGAGI (reference sequence). The V segment lost 4 bases and the J segment 5 bases; nucleotides outside the gene matches: 7. The length of the CDR3 is 16 residues. The CDR3 DNA is TGTGCCAGCAGTTCTTGGACTAGCGGGAGTACGGAGACCCAGTACTTC. The encoded protein is CASSSWTSGSTETQYF.

This chain joins TRBV7-9 and TRBJ2-1; 11 bases are shared with TRBD2. Germline V gene sequence: CDR1 SEHNR, CDR2 FQNEAQ (reference sequence). The ends lost 5 bases at V and 4 bases at J; junction bases unmatched: 7. The CDR3 covers 16 residues. Written as DNA, the CDR3 is TGTGCCAGCAGCGGTGGGACTAGCGGCGAATACAATGAGCAGTTCTTC. Protein product: CASSGGTSGEYNEQFF. Based on the CDR3 plus reference TRBV7-9 and TRBJ2-1, the full variable domain is DTGVSQNPRHKITKRGQNVTFRCDPISEHNRLYWYRQTLGQGPEFLTYFQNEAQLEKSRLLSDRFSAERPKGSFSTLEIQRTEQGDSAMYLCASSGGTSGEYNEQFFGPGTRLTVL.

The rearrangement uses TRBV6-2 or TRBV6-3 and TRBJ2-3; D may be TRBD2 (6 bases). Trimming cost V 4 bases and J 6 bases, with 14 bases left between them. Germline V gene sequence: CDR1 MNHEY, CDR2 SVGEGT. The CDR3 loop spans 14 amino acids. CDR3 coding DNA: TGTGCCAGCAGTTTGGAGCGGCGGGGTGATACGCAGTATTTT. This codes for CASSLERRGDTQYF.

This clone was found once. Within the sample, other DNA sequences also encode this same CDR3. The chain combines TRBV9 with TRBJ2-7, with 11 nucleotides matching TRBD2. The CDR3 loop spans 14 amino acids. V dropped 3 bases and J dropped 4; count of bases not matched to a gene: 3. Germline CDR1 and CDR2: SGDLS and YYNGEE. The CDR3 sequence is CASSGGTSGYEQYF. The CDR3, as DNA: TGTGCCAGCAGCGGCGGGACTAGCGGATACGAGCAGTACTTC.

J is TRBJ2-7 and V is TRBV28, with D tentatively TRBD1 (6 bases). V dropped 6 bases and J dropped 9 bases, with 15 bases sitting between them. This CDR3 region has 12 residues. From germline, CDR1 is MDHEN and CDR2 SYDVKM. This CDR3 reads CASSPVGAPQYF. The CDR3 nucleotides are TGTGCCAGCAGCCCCGTGGGGGCACCGCAGTACTTC.

The genes are TRBV11-2 and TRBJ1-2; weak D call: TRBD1 (5 bases). V was trimmed by 1 base and J by 4 bases, leaving 13 bases between them. Germline V gives CDR1 SGHAT, CDR2 FQNNGV. The CDR3 is 15 amino acids. The CDR3 region is CASSLARPGIYGYTF. DNA for the CDR3: TGTGCCAGCAGCTTAGCGCGGCCAGGGATCTATGGCTACACCTTC.

In this sample, this clone turned up a few times. This chain links TRBV30 with TRBJ1-6; D is undetermined. CDR1 is GTSNPN and CDR2 is SVGIG in the germline V gene (reference sequence). The CDR3 has 13 residues. V was cut by 4 bases and J by 8 bases, with 12 bases left in between. CDR3 residues: CAWTEWRDSPLHF. CDR3 nucleotides: TGTGCCTGGACGGAATGGAGGGATTCACCCCTCCACTTT.

The chain has TRBV6-5 and TRBJ2-3; D gene uncertain. Germline CDR1 and CDR2: MNHEY and SVGAGI. Trimming took off 2 bases at V and 0 bases at J, with 9 bases between the two ends. The CDR3 totals 15 residues. CDR3 sequence reads: CASSYGGTSTDTQYF. CDR3 in DNA: TGTGCCAGCAGTTACGGCGGTACTAGCACAGATACGCAGTATTTT.

This chain connects TRBV4-1 to TRBJ2-1; 9 bases are shared with TRBD1. The germline V gene has CDR1 MGHRA and CDR2 YSYEKL. Unmatched junction bases numbered 15, after V lost 8 bases and J lost 4 bases. The CDR3 contains 17 residues. CDR3 coding DNA: TGCGCCAGCCGCGGGGGACAGGGTAAAAGGGGATACAATGAGCAGTTCTTC. Translation: CASRGGQGKRGYNEQFF.

The DNA of the CDR3 is TGCGCCAGCAGCCAAGAATTAGCGGGAGCCCACGAGCAGTACTTC. Encoded protein: CASSQELAGAHEQYF. The chain uses TRBV4-3 and TRBJ2-7; TRBD2 matches at 9 bases. Germline assignment: CDR1 LGHNA and CDR2 YSLEER. This CDR3 has 15 residues. After removal of 0 bases from V and 5 bases from J, the junction contained 5 bases not matched to a gene.

The chain links TRBV21-1 to TRBJ2-3; TRBD2, as called in the table, went unchecked against the DNA. TRBV21-1 is a pseudogene locus. The CDR3 consists of 16 residues. The CDR3 DNA reads as TGTGCCAGCAGCAAAGTCTGCGGGAGGGGTACAGATACGCAGTATTTT. It translates to CASSKVCGRGTDTQYF.

This clone was seen only once. The V and J genes are TRBV5-4 and TRBJ2-7; 16 bases line up with TRBD2. Germline V gene lookup returns CDR1 SGHNT and CDR2 YYREEE (reference sequence). The CDR3 runs 19 residues. Unmatched junction bases numbered 11, after V lost 2 bases and J lost 3 bases. In DNA form, the CDR3 reads TGTGCCAGCAGCTTAGGGGGACTAGCGGGAGGGCCCGCCATCTACGAGCAGTACTTC. Its protein product is CASSLGGLAGGPAIYEQYF.

The J gene is TRBJ1-4, the V gene TRBV7-2; a possible D gene is TRBD1 (6 bases). The V gene lost 4 bases and the J gene lost 4 bases, with 13 bases spanning the gap. This CDR3 is built from 15 residues. Germline CDR1 is SGHTA and CDR2 is FQGNSA. The CDR3 DNA sequence: TGTGCCAGCAGCTCAAGAGGGGGGGTTAATGAAAAACTGTTTTTT. Encoded protein: CASSSRGGVNEKLFF. The full variable domain, in which reference TRBV7-2 and TRBJ1-4 provide the parts outside the CDR3, is GAGVSQSPSNKVTEKGKDVELRCDPISGHTALYWYRQSLGQGLEFLIYFQGNSAPDKSGLPSDRFSAERTGGSVSTLTIQRTQQEDSAVYLCASSSRGGVNEKLFFGSGTQLSVL.